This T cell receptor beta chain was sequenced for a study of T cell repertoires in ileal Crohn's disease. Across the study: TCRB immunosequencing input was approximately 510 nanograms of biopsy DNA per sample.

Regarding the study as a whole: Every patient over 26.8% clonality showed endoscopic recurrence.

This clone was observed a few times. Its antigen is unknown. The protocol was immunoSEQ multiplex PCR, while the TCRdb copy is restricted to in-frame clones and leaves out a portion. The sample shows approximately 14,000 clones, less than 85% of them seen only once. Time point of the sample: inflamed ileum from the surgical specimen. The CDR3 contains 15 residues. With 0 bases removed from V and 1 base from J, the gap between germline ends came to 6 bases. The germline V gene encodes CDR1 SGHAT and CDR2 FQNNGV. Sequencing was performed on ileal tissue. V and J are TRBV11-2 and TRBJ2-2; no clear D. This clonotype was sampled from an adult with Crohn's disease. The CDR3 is CASSLDGRNTGELFF. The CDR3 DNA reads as TGTGCCAGCAGCTTAGATGGAAGGAACACCGGGGAGCTGTTTTTT.